This T cell receptor beta chain was documented in a study of cytomegalovirus exposure and HLA in healthy donors. CDR3 length: 16 residues. With 5 bases clipped from V and 7 bases from J, the junction kept 13 bases outside the gene matches. Germline-derived CDR1 and CDR2 are SGHNT and YENEEA. A multiplex PCR was run with 60 Vbeta primers and 13 Jbeta primers. TCRdb keeps only in-frame clones here, not all; method: immunoSEQ multiplex PCR. The sample includes 95,000 to 150,000 clones, 65% to 90% of them seen just once. Study findings and constraints: An analysis done earlier found most TCR beta V segments productive about 90% or about 30% of the time. A later analysis, which compared TCR beta chains of equal frequency, found the HLA-associated ones more clonally expanded.

In regard to this clone: Antigen: not known.

The sequence came from a man under 40 in good health and CMV-seronegative. The genes are TRBV11-3 and TRBJ1-5; 8 bases map to TRBD1. The sample taken for sequencing was PBMCs. The CDR3: CASSPLRTGRGQPQHF. The CDR3 DNA sequence: TGTGCCAGCAGCCCTCTCCGGACAGGGAGGGGCCAGCCCCAGCATTTT.